The 7 T cell receptor delta chains below all came from one sample that was sequenced in a study of human gamma delta and Vdelta1 T cells. Their antigens are not known. TCRdb reprocessed the PCR reads through CATT. The table has over 10,000 delta-chain clones, about half seen once. The sequenced sample was Vdelta1 gamma-delta T cells from blood grown in culture (DOT cells). The receptors come from a human donor in good health.

The chain links TRDV1 to TRDJ1, with 8 bases lining up with TRDD3. Germline trimming cut 0 bases from V and 0 bases from J; bases unmatched to any gene: 9. CDR1 and CDR2 from the germline V gene are TSWWSYY and QGS. The CDR3 totals 18 residues. The CDR3 spells CALGELLNWGEDTDKLIF. Here the CDR3 DNA reads TGTGCTCTTGGGGAACTCCTCAACTGGGGGGAGGACACCGATAAACTCATCTTT.

The gene calls are TRDV1 and TRDJ1, with 11 bases that match TRDD3. V lost 0 bases and J lost 0; bases outside the gene matches: 18. This CDR3 has 22 residues. CDR1 TSWWSYY and CDR2 QGS come from the germline V gene. CDR3 in amino acids: CALGELPYNWGIKRPYTDKLIF. In nucleotides, the CDR3 is TGTGCTCTTGGGGAACTGCCCTACAACTGGGGGATAAAGCGGCCTTACACCGATAAACTCATCTTT.

This clone showed up just a few times. The J gene is TRDJ1, the V gene TRDV1; D not certain. CDR3 length: 19 amino acids. V lost 5 bases to trimming and J lost 1 base, with 26 bases between them. Germline CDR1 TSWWSYY, CDR2 QGS. CDR3 sequence: CALGQWPRPLPRATDKLIF. CDR3 coding DNA: TGTGCTCTTGGGCAGTGGCCTCGGCCACTCCCGAGGGCCACCGATAAACTCATCTTT.

In its sample, this clone was seen a few times. The chain couples TRDV1 to TRDJ1, with 8 bases fitting TRDD3. The CDR3 extends over 13 amino acids. Losses at the gene ends were 9 bases for V and 6 bases for J; bases not matched to a gene: 9. Germline V gene data show CDR1 as TSWWSYY and CDR2 as QGS. The CDR3 coding sequence is TGTGCTCTGGGGAGGGGCTGGGGGAATAAACTCATCTTT. Its protein is CALGRGWGNKLIF.

The genes are TRDV1 and TRDJ1; TRDD3 agrees at 8 bases. V lost 2 bases and J lost 7; bases outside the gene matches: 18. This CDR3 comprises 18 residues. CDR1 TSWWSYY and CDR2 QGS come from the germline V gene. The CDR3: CALGEWRGIDAVRRKLIF. CDR3 nucleotides: TGTGCTCTTGGGGAATGGAGGGGGATAGACGCGGTCCGTCGTAAACTCATCTTT.

The chain has TRDV1 and TRDJ1; perhaps TRDD3 as D (5 bases). The length of the CDR3 is 15 residues. Trimming took off 3 bases at V and 10 bases at J, with 21 bases between the two ends. CDR1 is TSWWSYY, CDR2 QGS, per germline. The CDR3, as DNA: TGTGCTCTTGGGGAGGGTTGCGAGGATAAGTCCTTACTCATCTTT. Amino acid sequence: CALGEGCEDKSLLIF.

This clone was seen a handful of times. The V call is TRDV1, the J call TRDJ1, with 9 positions matching TRDD3. Losses at the gene ends were 4 bases for V and 0 bases for J; bases not matched to a gene: 21. Germline CDR1 TSWWSYY, CDR2 QGS. The CDR3 totals 21 residues. This CDR3 is CALGAIPPLGDRWAYTDKLIF. The CDR3 region has the DNA TGTGCTCTTGGGGCGATTCCGCCTCTGGGGGATCGGTGGGCGTACACCGATAAACTCATCTTT.